The following is a TCR beta chain sequence with its context. The antigen remains undetermined. Treatment described: some 20 received Ad26.COV2.S at low or high dose, single or two shots; roughly five received placebo; per-sample allocation not given. Following the first vaccine or placebo injection, samples were taken on day 63. The sample comes from a study of Ad26.COV2.S vaccination and SARS-CoV-2 variants. Study overall: Participants got Ad26.COV2.S intramuscularly, once or twice 56 days apart. Whole-study findings and limits: Those who received vaccine or placebo ended up with similar non-spike TCR breadth. Vaccinees displayed broader spike-specific TCR repertoires than placebo recipients. The analyses of TCR breadth and depth may have understated the size of total T cell responses.

V lost 7 bases, J lost 1 base, and 10 bases lay in between. The CDR3 loop spans 13 amino acids. CDR1 SNHLY and CDR2 FYNNEI come from the germline V gene. Assay used: immunoSEQ multiplex PCR; TCRdb lists only in-frame clones, some missing. This repertoire shows hundreds of thousands of clones, 75% to 95% found once; its top ten account for 9% to 15%. The source of this sequence is a person aged 18 to 59 who received the Ad26.COV2.S COVID-19 vaccine or a placebo. The sequencing here drew on peripheral blood, taken in a trial of Ad26.COV2.S vaccine versus placebo. The V call is TRBV2, the J call TRBJ2-5; possibly TRBD2 for D (5 bases). CDR3 nucleotides: TGTGCCAGCACCGAGCGGCTCCAAGAGACCCAGTACTTC. Its protein product is CASTERLQETQYF.